A single sample is the source of the 22 T cell receptor beta chains below, sequenced in a study of cytomegalovirus exposure and HLA in healthy donors. PCR employed 60 Vbeta and 13 Jbeta primers. The data were produced by immunoSEQ multiplex PCR, yet TCRdb's version contains in-frame clones alone and is incomplete. Altogether some 130,000 clones are present, 70% to 85% being singletons, with the ten largest covering about 7%. Material: PBMCs. These receptors were collected from a man between 35 and 55 years old in good health and CMV-seropositive.

V and J are TRBV6-6 and TRBJ2-7; a weak D match, TRBD2 (6 bases). Germline CDR1 and CDR2: MNHNY and SVGAGI (reference sequence). This CDR3 spans 13 amino acids. With 8 bases removed from V and 0 bases from J, the gap between germline ends came to 11 bases. CDR3 sequence: CASGTGASYEQYF. As DNA, the CDR3 is TGTGCCAGCGGGACGGGAGCCTCCTACGAGCAGTACTTC.

The chain has TRBV5-1 and TRBJ2-7; the D gene is possibly TRBD2 (6 bases). This CDR3 has 13 amino acids. Germline-derived CDR1 and CDR2 are SGHRS and YFSETQ. The V end lost 2 bases, the J end lost 3 bases, and 9 bases lay between the germline ends. The CDR3 DNA sequence: TGCGCCAGCAGCTTTCAGGGACTCTACGAGCAGTACTTC. Its protein is CASSFQGLYEQYF.

The V gene is TRBV7-2, the J gene TRBJ1-2; 8 nucleotides agree with TRBD1. The CDR3 has 16 residues. Germline values: CDR1 SGHTA, CDR2 FQGNSA. Trimming removed 1 base from V and 6 bases from J; junction bases left unmatched: 10. The CDR3 bases are TGTGCCAGCAGCTTAGATCCAGGGGGCGCCGGGGATGGCTACACCTTC. It translates to CASSLDPGGAGDGYTF.

The CDR3 region is CASSYRTSGPTDTQYF. The DNA for the CDR3 is TGTGCCAGCAGCTACCGGACTAGCGGTCCCACAGATACGCAGTATTTT. The chain has TRBV5-4 and TRBJ2-3, with 10 positions matching TRBD2. V trimming: 3 bases; J trimming: 2 bases; junction bases outside the gene matches: 6. There are 16 residues in the CDR3. Germline values: CDR1 SGHNT, CDR2 YYREEE (reference sequence). Based on the CDR3 plus reference TRBV5-4 and TRBJ2-3, the full variable domain is ETGVTQSPTHLIKTRGQQVTLRCSSQSGHNTVSWYQQALGQGPQFIFQYYREEENGRGNFPPRFSGLQFPNYSSELNVNALELDDSALYLCASSYRTSGPTDTQYFGPGTRLTVL.

The V call is TRBV2, the J call TRBJ1-1; D ambiguous. Looked up from germline, CDR1 is SNHLY and CDR2 is FYNNEI. The V end was cut by 7 bases, the J end by 9 bases, with 12 bases between. The CDR3 runs 11 residues. CDR3 sequence (DNA): TGTGCCAGCACTCTGGAGATACAAGCTTTCTTT. It codes for CASTLEIQAFF. Full variable domain (missing parts from reference TRBV2 and TRBJ1-1): EPEVTQTPSHQVTQMGQEVILRCVPISNHLYFYWYRQILGQKVEFLVSFYNNEISEKSEIFDDQFSVERPDGSNFTLKIRSTKLEDSAMYFCASTLEIQAFFGQGTRLTVV.

The chain has TRBV27 and TRBJ2-2, with TRBD2 as a possible D gene (6 bases). Between the trimmed V and J ends, which lost 5 bases and 4 bases, there was a span of 20 bases. This CDR3 spans 17 amino acids. Germline CDR1 is MNHEY and CDR2 is SMNVEV (reference sequence). CDR3 bases: TGTGCCAGCAGTCCTAGGTCCACTGTGGAGGGCACCGGGGAGCTGTTTTTT. This gives the protein CASSPRSTVEGTGELFF.

This rearrangement joins TRBV28 to TRBJ1-2; D may be TRBD1 (5 bases). CDR3 length: 15 amino acids. With 6 bases removed from V and 7 bases from J, the gap between germline ends came to 21 bases. Germline loops: CDR1 MDHEN, CDR2 SYDVKM. CDR3 coding DNA: TGTGCCAGCAGCCGGGGGGGTACTAGCTCTCCTGGCTACACCTTC. Translation: CASSRGGTSSPGYTF.

The chain is built from TRBV27 and TRBJ2-6, with 10 positions matching TRBD1. Trimming at V came to 5 bases and at J to 4 bases, leaving 8 bases not matched to a gene. Germline V CDR1 and CDR2: MNHEY, SMNVEV (reference sequence). This CDR3 has 17 amino acids. The CDR3 DNA is TGTGCCAGCAGTCCCGGGACAGGGGAACCCGGGGCCAACGTCCTGACTTTC. Amino acids: CASSPGTGEPGANVLTF.

The V and J genes are TRBV11-2 and TRBJ2-7; possible D gene TRBD1, 6 bases. Trimming took off 5 bases at V and 6 bases at J, with 11 bases between the two ends. The CDR3 is made up of 12 amino acids. In germline, CDR1 is SGHAT, CDR2 FQNNGV. The CDR3 spells CASSQGPTEQYF. The CDR3 DNA reads as TGTGCCAGCAGCCAGGGGCCTACCGAGCAGTACTTC.

This sequence joins TRBV5-1 and TRBJ2-1; a possible D gene is TRBD2 (5 bases). Germline V lookup: CDR1 SGHRS, CDR2 YFSETQ. Trimming stripped 4 bases from V and 0 bases from J, with 14 bases between. The CDR3 extends over 16 amino acids. The CDR3 reads CASSTGSASSYNEQFF. The CDR3 nucleotides read TGCGCCAGCAGCACCGGTAGCGCCAGCTCCTACAATGAGCAGTTCTTC.

The sample holds a few counts of this clone. Here the CDR3 DNA reads TGCAGCGTTGGCCGGGGGGGCACCATATATTTT. It translates to CSVGRGGTIYF. The genes are TRBV29-1 and TRBJ1-3, with a tentative D call TRBD1 (5 bases). V was shortened by 4 bases and J by 9 bases, with 10 bases between the two germline ends. From germline, CDR1 is SQVTM and CDR2 ANQGSEA. The CDR3 length is 11 residues.

This chain connects TRBV2 to TRBJ2-7; 14 bases fit TRBD2. Trimming removed 7 bases from V and 2 bases from J; junction bases left unmatched: 10. The CDR3 is made up of 17 amino acids. The germline CDR1 and CDR2 sequences are SNHLY and FYNNEI. CDR3 sequence reads: CASTGTSGRERPYEQYF. In DNA form, the CDR3 reads TGTGCCAGCACCGGGACTAGCGGGAGAGAACGGCCCTACGAGCAGTACTTC.

A note on this clone: A junction end diverges from the germline sequence, so it may reflect a read error. The sample contains more than one DNA sequence encoding this CDR3. CDR3 in DNA: TGTTCCAGCAGCGCACAGGGGTACGAGCAGTACTTC. It specifies CSSSAQGYEQYF. V gene TRBV7-9 combines with J gene TRBJ2-7, with TRBD1 matching 7 bases. Germline lookup yields CDR1 SEHNR and CDR2 FQNEAQ (reference sequence). The CDR3 sequence is 12 residues long.

V is TRBV7-2 and J is TRBJ2-7; 8 positions match TRBD2. The CDR3 length is 15 residues. Trimming at V came to 0 bases and at J to 6 bases, leaving 7 bases not matched to a gene. Germline V gene data show CDR1 as SGHTA and CDR2 as FQGNSA. The CDR3 DNA sequence: TGTGCCAGCAGCTTAGCCCGGGGGGGGGCGGGCGAGCAGTACTTC. Protein product: CASSLARGGAGEQYF.

This chain joins TRBV6-5 and TRBJ1-2; 7 nucleotides match TRBD1. Trimming at V came to 4 bases and at J to 8 bases, leaving 10 bases not matched to a gene. Germline loops: CDR1 MNHEY, CDR2 SVGAGI. This CDR3 has 14 residues. The CDR3 loop is CASSSPKTGMGYTF. The DNA of the CDR3 is TGTGCCAGCAGTTCTCCCAAGACAGGGATGGGCTACACCTTC.

The chain recombines TRBV6-6 with TRBJ2-5; a possible D gene is TRBD1 (6 bases). V lost 6 bases, J lost 4 bases, and 18 bases lay in between. Germline V gene data show CDR1 as MNHNY and CDR2 as SVGAGI (reference sequence). The CDR3 sequence is 15 residues long. This CDR3 is CASRGARKGAETQYF. Written as DNA, the CDR3 is TGTGCCAGCAGGGGGGCCCGAAAAGGGGCAGAGACCCAGTACTTC.

This chain uses TRBV7-8 with TRBJ2-7; D is perhaps TRBD1 (5 bases). The CDR3 spans 13 residues. CDR1 SGHVS and CDR2 FQNEAQ come from the germline V gene. V shed 11 bases and J shed 5 bases, with 19 bases lying between them. The chain's CDR3 is CAAAGGRADEQYF. The CDR3, as DNA: TGTGCCGCGGCCGGCGGCAGGGCAGACGAGCAGTACTTC.

The CDR3 here is CASTPFQRPTTYEQYF. The CDR3, as DNA: TGTGCCAGCACCCCGTTCCAGCGGCCAACGACCTACGAGCAGTACTTC. This chain connects TRBV11-3 to TRBJ2-7; a weak D match, TRBD2 (5 bases). Germline CDR1 is SGHNT and CDR2 is YENEEA. V gave up 7 bases and J gave up 2 bases, with 21 bases separating them. The CDR3 runs to 16 residues.

The CDR3 DNA follows: TGTGCCAGCAGTTACTCTTCTTATCAGCCCCAGCATTTT. Residues: CASSYSSYQPQHF. The genes are TRBV6-6 and TRBJ1-5, with D hard to call. Looked up from germline, CDR1 is MNHNY and CDR2 is SVGAGI (reference sequence). The CDR3 loop spans 13 amino acids. V was trimmed by 0 bases and J by 5 bases, leaving 5 bases between them.

The chain recombines TRBV5-4 with TRBJ2-7; the match to TRBD2 covers 10 bases. J gave up 2 bases and V 4 bases, and 6 bases lay outside the gene matches. The CDR3 loop spans 15 amino acids. Germline V gene sequence: CDR1 SGHNT, CDR2 YYREEE (reference sequence). The DNA of the CDR3 is TGTGCCAGCAGCGCTCTAGCGGGGGATCCCTACGAGCAGTACTTC. Amino acid sequence: CASSALAGDPYEQYF.

This chain joins TRBV5-6 and TRBJ2-6; weak D call: TRBD1 (5 bases). The CDR3 extends over 18 amino acids. V was clipped by 6 bases and J by 1 base, with 20 bases between them. Germline CDR1 SGHDT, CDR2 YYEEEE. The CDR3 sequence is CASTSSRVAVSGANVLTF. As DNA, the CDR3 is TGTGCCAGCACCTCCTCCAGGGTGGCGGTATCTGGGGCCAACGTCCTGACTTTC.

The CDR3 coding sequence is TGTGCCTGGCTGGCGGGACAGGGGATTGAAGCTTTCTTT. Translated: CAWLAGQGIEAFF. This chain links TRBV21-1 with TRBJ1-1; the table's TRBD1 call for D was not verified on the DNA. TRBV21-1 is a listed pseudogene. The CDR3 contains 13 residues.